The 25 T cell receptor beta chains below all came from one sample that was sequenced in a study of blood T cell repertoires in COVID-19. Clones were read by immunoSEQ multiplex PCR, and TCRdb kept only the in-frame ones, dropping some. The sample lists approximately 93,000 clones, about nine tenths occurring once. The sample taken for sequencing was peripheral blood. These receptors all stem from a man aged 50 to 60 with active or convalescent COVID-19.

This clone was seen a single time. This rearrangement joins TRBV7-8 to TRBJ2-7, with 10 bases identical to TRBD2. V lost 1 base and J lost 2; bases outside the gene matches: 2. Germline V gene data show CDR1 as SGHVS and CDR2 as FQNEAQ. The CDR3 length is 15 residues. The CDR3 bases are TGTGCCAGCAGCTTAGGGAGCGGGGGGGCCTACGAGCAGTACTTC. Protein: CASSLGSGGAYEQYF.

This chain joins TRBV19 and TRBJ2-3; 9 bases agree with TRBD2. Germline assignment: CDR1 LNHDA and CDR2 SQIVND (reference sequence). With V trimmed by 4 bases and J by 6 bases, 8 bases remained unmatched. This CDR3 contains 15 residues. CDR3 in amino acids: CASSNSGSSIDTQYF. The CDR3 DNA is TGTGCCAGTAGTAATAGCGGGAGTTCAATTGATACGCAGTATTTT.

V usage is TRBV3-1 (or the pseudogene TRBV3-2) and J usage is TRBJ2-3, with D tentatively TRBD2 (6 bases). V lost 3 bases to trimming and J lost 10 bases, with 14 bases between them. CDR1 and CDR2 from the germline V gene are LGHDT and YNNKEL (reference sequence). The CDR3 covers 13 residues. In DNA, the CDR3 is TGTGCCAGCAGCCAGGCTACTAGCCAAGCGCAGTATTTT. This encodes CASSQATSQAQYF.

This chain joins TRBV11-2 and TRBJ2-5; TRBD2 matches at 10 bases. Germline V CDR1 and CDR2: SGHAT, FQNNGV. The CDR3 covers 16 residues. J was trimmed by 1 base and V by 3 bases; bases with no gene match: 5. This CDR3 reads CASSFVASGGQETQYF. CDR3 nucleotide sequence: TGTGCCAGCAGCTTCGTCGCTAGCGGGGGCCAAGAGACCCAGTACTTC.

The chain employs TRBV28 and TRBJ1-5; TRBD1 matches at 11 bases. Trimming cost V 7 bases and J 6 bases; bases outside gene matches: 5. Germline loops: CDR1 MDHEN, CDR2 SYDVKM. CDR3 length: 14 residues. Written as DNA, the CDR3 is TGTGCCAGCATCAAGGGACAGGGGGGTCAGCCCCAGCATTTT. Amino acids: CASIKGQGGQPQHF.

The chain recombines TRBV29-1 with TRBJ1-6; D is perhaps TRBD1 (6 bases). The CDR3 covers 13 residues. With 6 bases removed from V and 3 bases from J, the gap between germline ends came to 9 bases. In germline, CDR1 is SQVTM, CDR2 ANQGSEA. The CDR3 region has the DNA TGCAGCGTCCGGACAGACTATAATTCACCCCTCCACTTT. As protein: CSVRTDYNSPLHF.

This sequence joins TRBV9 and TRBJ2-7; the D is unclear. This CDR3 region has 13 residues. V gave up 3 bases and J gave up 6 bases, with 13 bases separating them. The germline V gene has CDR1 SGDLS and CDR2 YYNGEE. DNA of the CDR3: TGTGCCAGCAGCGAACAAGTCCGGAGCGAGCAGTACTTC. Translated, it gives CASSEQVRSEQYF.

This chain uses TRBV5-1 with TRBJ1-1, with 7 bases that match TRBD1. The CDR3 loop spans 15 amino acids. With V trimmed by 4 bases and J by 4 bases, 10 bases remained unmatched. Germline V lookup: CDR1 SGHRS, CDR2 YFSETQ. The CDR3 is CASSGVGDSSTEAFF. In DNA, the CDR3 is TGCGCCAGCAGCGGGGTCGGGGACAGTTCCACTGAAGCTTTCTTT.

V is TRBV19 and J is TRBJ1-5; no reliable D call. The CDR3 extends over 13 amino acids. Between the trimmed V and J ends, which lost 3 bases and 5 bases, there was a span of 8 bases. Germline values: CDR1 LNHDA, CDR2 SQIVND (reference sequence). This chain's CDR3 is CASSIVSYQPQHF. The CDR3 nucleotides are TGTGCCAGTAGTATTGTTTCGTATCAGCCCCAGCATTTT.

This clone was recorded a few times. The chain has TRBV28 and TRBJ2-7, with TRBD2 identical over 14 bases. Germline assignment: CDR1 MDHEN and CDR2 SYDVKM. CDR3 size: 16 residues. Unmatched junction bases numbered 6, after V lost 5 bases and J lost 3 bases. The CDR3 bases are TGTGCCAGCAGTGCCGTTGGACTAGCGGGGGGCTACGAGCAGTACTTC. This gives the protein CASSAVGLAGGYEQYF.

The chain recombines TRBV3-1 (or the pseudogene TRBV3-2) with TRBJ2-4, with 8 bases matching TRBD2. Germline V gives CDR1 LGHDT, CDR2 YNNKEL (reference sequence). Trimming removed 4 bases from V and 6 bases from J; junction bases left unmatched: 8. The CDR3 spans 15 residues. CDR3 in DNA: TGTGCCAGCAGCCCTGTCTCGGGAGGGGTAAACATTCAGTACTTC. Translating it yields CASSPVSGGVNIQYF.

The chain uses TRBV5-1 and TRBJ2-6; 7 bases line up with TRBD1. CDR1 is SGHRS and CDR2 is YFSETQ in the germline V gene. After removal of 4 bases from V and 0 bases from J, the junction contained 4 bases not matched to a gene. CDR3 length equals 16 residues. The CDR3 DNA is TGCGCCAGCAGCACGGGACAGACCTCTGGGGCCAACGTCCTGACTTTC. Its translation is CASSTGQTSGANVLTF.

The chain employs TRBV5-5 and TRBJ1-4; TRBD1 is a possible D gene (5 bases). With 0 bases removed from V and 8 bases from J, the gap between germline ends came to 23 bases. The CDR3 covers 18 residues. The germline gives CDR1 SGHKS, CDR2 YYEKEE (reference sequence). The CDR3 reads CASSLGEGQGRMREKLFF. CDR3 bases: TGTGCCAGCAGCTTGGGGGAGGGCCAGGGAAGAATGAGGGAAAAACTGTTTTTT.

In DNA form, the CDR3 reads TGCGCCAGCAGCCCTGGCGGGACTGGAAACACCATATATTTT. This sequence encodes CASSPGGTGNTIYF. The chain has TRBV5-1 and TRBJ1-3; no clear D. The germline CDR1 and CDR2 sequences are SGHRS and YFSETQ. The CDR3 spans 14 residues. Trimming cost V 4 bases and J 2 bases, with 10 bases left between them.

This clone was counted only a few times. The CDR3 protein is CASSWVRDEQFF. DNA of the CDR3: TGCGCCAGCAGCTGGGTCCGGGATGAGCAGTTCTTC. The chain uses TRBV5-1 and TRBJ2-1; D is unclear. Germline V lookup: CDR1 SGHRS, CDR2 YFSETQ. The V end lost 3 bases, the J end lost 8 bases, and 9 bases lay between the germline ends. The length of the CDR3 is 12 residues.

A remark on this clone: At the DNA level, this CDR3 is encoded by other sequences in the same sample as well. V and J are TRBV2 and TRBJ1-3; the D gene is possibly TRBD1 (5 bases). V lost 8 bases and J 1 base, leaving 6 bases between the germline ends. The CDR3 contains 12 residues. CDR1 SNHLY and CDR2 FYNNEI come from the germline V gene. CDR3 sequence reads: CASRQSGNTIYF. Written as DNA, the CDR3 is TGTGCCAGCCGACAGTCTGGAAACACCATATATTTT.

The CDR3 DNA reads as TGTGCCAGCAGCTCGGGACAGGCCCCCTACGAGCAGTACTTC. Its protein is CASSSGQAPYEQYF. The V gene is TRBV11-3, the J gene TRBJ2-7; the match to TRBD1 covers 8 bases. CDR1 and CDR2 (germline): SGHNT, YENEEA. This CDR3 has 14 residues. The junction had 4 bases not matched to a gene; V was cut back by 4 bases and J by 2 bases.

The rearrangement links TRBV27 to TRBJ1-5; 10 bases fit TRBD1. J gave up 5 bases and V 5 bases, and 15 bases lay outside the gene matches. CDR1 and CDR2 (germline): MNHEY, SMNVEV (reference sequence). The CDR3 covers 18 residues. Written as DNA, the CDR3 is TGTGCCAGCAGTCAAAGGACAGGGGGGTATATTCGCGATCAGCCCCAGCATTTT. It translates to CASSQRTGGYIRDQPQHF.

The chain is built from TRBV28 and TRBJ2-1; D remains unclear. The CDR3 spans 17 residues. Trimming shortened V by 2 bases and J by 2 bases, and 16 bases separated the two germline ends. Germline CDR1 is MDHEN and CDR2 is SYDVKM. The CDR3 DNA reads TGTGCCAGCAGTTTACCCGGGTCCTCTCGCGCCTACAATGAGCAGTTCTTC. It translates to CASSLPGSSRAYNEQFF.

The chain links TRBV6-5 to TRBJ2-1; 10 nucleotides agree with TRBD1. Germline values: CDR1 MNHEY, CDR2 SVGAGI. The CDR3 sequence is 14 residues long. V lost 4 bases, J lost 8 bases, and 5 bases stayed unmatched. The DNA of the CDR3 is TGTGCCAGCAGTTCACGACAGGGGGCATATGAGCAGTTCTTC. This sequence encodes CASSSRQGAYEQFF.

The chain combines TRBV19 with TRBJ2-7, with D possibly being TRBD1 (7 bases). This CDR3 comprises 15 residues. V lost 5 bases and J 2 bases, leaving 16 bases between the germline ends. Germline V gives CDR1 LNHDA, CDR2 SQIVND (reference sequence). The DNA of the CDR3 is TGTGCCAGTAGTTCGGAGGGGGCGGCGACCTACGAGCAGTACTTC. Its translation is CASSSEGAATYEQYF.

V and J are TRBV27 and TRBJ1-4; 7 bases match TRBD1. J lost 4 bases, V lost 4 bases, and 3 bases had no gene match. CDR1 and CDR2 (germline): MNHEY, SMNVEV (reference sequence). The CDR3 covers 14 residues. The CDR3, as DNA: TGTGCCAGCAGTTCCGGACAGGTTAATGAAAAACTGTTTTTT. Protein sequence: CASSSGQVNEKLFF.

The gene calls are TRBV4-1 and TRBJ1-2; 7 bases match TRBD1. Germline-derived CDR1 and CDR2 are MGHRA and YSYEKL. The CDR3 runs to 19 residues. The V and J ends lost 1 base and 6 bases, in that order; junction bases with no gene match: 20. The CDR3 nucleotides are TGCGCCAGCAGCCAAGTAATGAGCTCTTTAGGGGGCGCGAGAGATGGCTACACCTTC. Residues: CASSQVMSSLGGARDGYTF.

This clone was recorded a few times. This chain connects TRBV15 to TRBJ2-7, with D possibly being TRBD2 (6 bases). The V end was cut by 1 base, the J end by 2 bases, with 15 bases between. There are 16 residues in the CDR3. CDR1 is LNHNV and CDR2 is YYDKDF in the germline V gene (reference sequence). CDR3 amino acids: CATSRGFGLPPYEQYF. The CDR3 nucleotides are TGTGCCACCAGCAGAGGTTTCGGACTACCACCCTACGAGCAGTACTTC.

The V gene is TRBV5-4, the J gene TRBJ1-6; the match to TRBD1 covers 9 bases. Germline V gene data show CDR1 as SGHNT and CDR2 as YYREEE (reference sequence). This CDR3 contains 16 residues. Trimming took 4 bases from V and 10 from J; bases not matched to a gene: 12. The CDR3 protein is CASSQQNNRGRSPLHF. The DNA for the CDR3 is TGTGCCAGCAGCCAACAAAATAACAGGGGGCGCTCACCCCTCCACTTT.